This T cell receptor beta chain was captured by sequencing in a study of CD8+ T cells in alopecia areata. Study context: The study gave treated patients oral tofacitinib at 5 to 10 mg twice daily.

Germline V lookup: CDR1 SGHKS, CDR2 YYEKEE (reference sequence). CDR3 size: 15 residues. V lost 4 bases and J lost 1, with 13 bases in between. Extracted RNA was reverse transcribed into cDNA, the sequencing template. The repertoire was sequenced with immunoSEQ multiplex PCR; TCRdb's copy has only in-frame clones and lacks some. The sample yields around 170,000 clones, approximately 50% seen once. As for treatment: oral pan-JAK inhibitor, 5-10 mg twice daily. Alopecia areata patients provided lesional scalp punch biopsies and peripheral blood, both collected for the study. Points from the study as a whole: With tofacitinib ongoing, many expanded lesional clones persisted in both scalp and blood. Resident alphabeta T-cell populations of normal skin are likewise subject to sequencing in scalp samples.

In this sample, this clone turned up a few times. What it binds is unknown. The V and J genes are TRBV5-5 and TRBJ2-3; tentative D call: TRBD2 (5 bases). The sequencing used CD8+ T cells sorted from blood, collected at approximately week 52, from a patient treated with tofacitinib. The sequence was collected from a human donor with alopecia areata. Written as DNA, the CDR3 is TGTGCCAGCAGCGTCGAGGGCTATCGCACAGATACGCAGTATTTT. It is translated as CASSVEGYRTDTQYF. Full variable domain (outside the CDR3, taken from reference TRBV5-5 and TRBJ2-3): DAGVTQSPTHLIKTRGQQVTLRCSPISGHKSVSWYQQVLGQGPQFIFQYYEKEERGRGNFPDRFSARQFPNYSSELNVNALLLGDSALYLCASSVEGYRTDTQYFGPGTRLTVL.